These 32 T cell receptor beta chains share one sample of origin, sequenced in a study of blood T cell repertoires in COVID-19 (dated by TCRdb to the early 2020s). The library came from the immunoSEQ multiplex PCR assay. TCRdb holds this immuneACCESS table with in-frame rearrangements only. Some clones are missing; in checked studies, unresolved V genes explain under half, and the rest has no known cause. Recorded for this sample are around 190,000 clones; about four fifths of them occurred a single time. 7.8% of the sample rests with the top ten. Sequencing used peripheral blood. All receptors come from a woman aged 60-75 years with COVID-19, enrolled during active disease.

In its sample, this clone was seen once. The rearrangement joins TRBV12-3 or TRBV12-4 to TRBJ2-3, with D unresolved. The CDR3 extends over 12 amino acids. The V and J ends lost 6 bases and 3 bases respectively, with 7 bases between them. CDR3 sequence (DNA): TGTGCCAGCAGCCCGTCGACAGATACGCAGTATTTT. This translates into CASSPSTDTQYF.

The chain has TRBV4-3 and TRBJ2-3; tentative D call: TRBD2 (6 bases). The CDR3 consists of 19 residues. The V end was cut by 3 bases, the J end by 4 bases, with 26 bases between. Germline CDR1 reads LGHNA; CDR2 reads YSLEER. The CDR3 coding sequence is TGCGCCAGCAGCCAGGATGATAATGAATACCGGGACTTCCCAGATACGCAGTATTTT. Protein: CASSQDDNEYRDFPDTQYF.

This rearrangement joins TRBV11-2 to TRBJ1-1; maybe TRBD1 (5 bases). Trimming took 0 bases from V and 9 from J, leaving 14 bases between them. The CDR3 has 14 amino acids. The germline gives CDR1 SGHAT, CDR2 FQNNGV. The DNA for the CDR3 is TGTGCCAGCAGCTTAGAGACGGGCCGGGGGAAAGCTTTCTTT. Its protein product is CASSLETGRGKAFF.

This clone appeared a single time. The rearrangement links TRBV28 to TRBJ1-2, with 8 bases fitting TRBD1. The CDR3 extends over 13 amino acids. V dropped 6 bases and J dropped 8; count of bases not matched to a gene: 8. Per the germline V gene, CDR1 is MDHEN and CDR2 is SYDVKM. The CDR3 here is CASSQDRALGYTF. The CDR3 coding sequence is TGTGCCAGCAGCCAGGACAGGGCGTTAGGCTACACCTTC.

The CDR3 region has the DNA TGTGCCAGCAGCTTAGATCGGGTTAGTAGCCATGAGCAGTTCTTC. Its translation: CASSLDRVSSHEQFF. The chain couples TRBV11-2 to TRBJ2-1; D remains ambiguous. CDR3 length: 15 residues. CDR1 and CDR2 (germline): SGHAT, FQNNGV. Trimming took 0 bases from V and 8 from J, leaving 14 bases between them.

This chain joins TRBV18 and TRBJ1-1; no definite D call. V gave up 0 bases and J gave up 2 bases, with 7 bases separating them. The CDR3 is made up of 14 amino acids. Germline CDR1 reads KGHSH; CDR2 reads LQKENI. The DNA for the CDR3 is TGTGCCAGCTCACCACCGTCGGTTAACACTGAAGCTTTCTTT. Protein: CASSPPSVNTEAFF.

This clone was seen more than once but under ten times. The chain combines TRBV5-1 with TRBJ2-1; TRBD2 is a possible D gene (5 bases). CDR3 length: 14 residues. Germline loops: CDR1 SGHRS, CDR2 YFSETQ. V lost 1 base and J 8 bases, leaving 13 bases between the germline ends. The CDR3 loop reads CASSLTRERYEQFF. DNA of the CDR3: TGCGCCAGCAGCTTGACGAGGGAGAGATATGAGCAGTTCTTC.

V and J are TRBV28 and TRBJ2-5; possibly TRBD2 for D (6 bases). V gave up 3 bases and J gave up 5 bases, with 16 bases separating them. Germline V gene lookup returns CDR1 MDHEN and CDR2 SYDVKM. The CDR3 consists of 15 residues. This CDR3 reads CASSFQRGLVETQYF. The CDR3, as DNA: TGTGCCAGCAGTTTCCAACGGGGACTTGTCGAGACCCAGTACTTC.

The rearrangement links TRBV7-2 to TRBJ1-5, with 9 nucleotides matching TRBD1. The ends lost 4 bases at V and 2 bases at J; junction bases unmatched: 0. The CDR3 extends over 14 amino acids. The germline V gene encodes CDR1 SGHTA and CDR2 FQGNSA. This chain's CDR3 is CASSWTGGNQPQHF. The CDR3 DNA reads as TGTGCCAGCAGCTGGACAGGGGGCAATCAGCCCCAGCATTTT.

The chain couples TRBV4-3 to TRBJ1-4, with D possibly TRBD1 on 5 matching bases. Germline V gene data show CDR1 as LGHNA and CDR2 as YSLEER. The V gene lost 0 bases and the J gene lost 1 base, with 9 bases spanning the gap. There are 16 residues in the CDR3. CDR3 DNA sequence: TGCGCCAGCAGCCAAGAAGGGGCAGGAACTAATGAAAAACTGTTTTTT. It translates to CASSQEGAGTNEKLFF.

V gene TRBV5-8 combines with J gene TRBJ1-6; maybe TRBD1 (6 bases). Germline V gene lookup returns CDR1 SGHTS and CDR2 YDEGEE. The CDR3 has 13 residues. Trimming took off 1 base at V and 11 bases at J, with 10 bases between the two ends. Here the CDR3 DNA reads TGTGCCAGCAGCTTGCCGGCAGGGGCACCCCTCCACTTT. This codes for CASSLPAGAPLHF.

The rearrangement links TRBV9 to TRBJ2-4; 7 bases match TRBD1. Germline CDR1 reads SGDLS; CDR2 reads YYNGEE. J lost 4 bases, V lost 3 bases, and 1 base had no gene match. The CDR3 covers 13 residues. The CDR3 is CASSGDSKNIQYF. CDR3 coding DNA: TGTGCCAGCAGCGGGGACAGTAAAAACATTCAGTACTTC.

The V and J genes are TRBV28 and TRBJ2-3; D remains ambiguous. Germline V gives CDR1 MDHEN, CDR2 SYDVKM. The CDR3 is made up of 16 amino acids. The ends were cut back, 1 base at V and 2 bases at J, with 13 bases in the middle. The CDR3 DNA reads as TGTGCCAGCAGTTTATTGAGTCGGGTCTACACAGATACGCAGTATTTT. Its translation: CASSLLSRVYTDTQYF.

The rearrangement links TRBV28 to TRBJ1-1; D is possibly TRBD1 (5 bases). Germline V lookup: CDR1 MDHEN, CDR2 SYDVKM. Trimming pared 7 bases from V and 1 base from J, leaving 13 bases between. The CDR3 covers 14 residues. CDR3 sequence reads: CASTLDGGNTEAFF. The CDR3 DNA reads as TGTGCCAGCACTCTAGACGGGGGGAACACTGAAGCTTTCTTT.

The V call is TRBV27, the J call TRBJ2-2; the D gene is possibly TRBD2 (5 bases). CDR3 length: 17 amino acids. V shed 2 bases and J shed 4 bases, with 17 bases lying between them. CDR1 is MNHEY, CDR2 SMNVEV, per germline (reference sequence). The CDR3 bases are TGTGCCAGCAGTTTAGTCCGCCGAGCAGGAGGCACCGGGGAGCTGTTTTTT. Translated: CASSLVRRAGGTGELFF.

This chain connects TRBV27 to TRBJ2-2, with D maybe TRBD2 (6 bases). This CDR3 has 17 amino acids. V dropped 6 bases and J dropped 3 bases, with 20 bases sitting between them. Germline values: CDR1 MNHEY, CDR2 SMNVEV (reference sequence). The CDR3 bases are TGTGCCAGCAGCTCCCCGGGGGACCCGTCGTACACCGGGGAGCTGTTTTTT. Protein: CASSSPGDPSYTGELFF.

V and J are TRBV5-5 and TRBJ2-3; 8 nucleotides match TRBD2. Unmatched junction bases numbered 13, after V lost 3 bases and J lost 4 bases. Germline V CDR1 and CDR2: SGHKS, YYEKEE (reference sequence). The CDR3 has 17 residues. Here the CDR3 DNA reads TGTGCCAGCAGCTCCTTTCCCGGGACTAGTCTTGCAGATACGCAGTATTTT. Translation gives CASSSFPGTSLADTQYF.

This chain uses TRBV4-1 with TRBJ2-3, with 10 bases matching TRBD2. CDR1 is MGHRA, CDR2 YSYEKL, per germline. The CDR3 has 16 amino acids. The J segment lost 2 bases and the V segment lost 0 bases, leaving 2 bases of the junction unmatched. CDR3 bases: TGCGCCAGCAGCCAAGAACTAGCGGGGTACACAGATACGCAGTATTTT. This encodes CASSQELAGYTDTQYF.

As regards this clone: The same CDR3 is also encoded by other DNA sequences in this sample. The chain links TRBV30 to TRBJ1-5; TRBD1 matches at 7 bases. Germline lookup yields CDR1 GTSNPN and CDR2 SVGIG (reference sequence). V shed 1 base, J shed 4 bases, and the junction held 1 base outside the gene matches. The CDR3 is 13 amino acids. The CDR3 nucleotides read TGTGCCTGGAGTGGACAGGGAAATCAGCCCCAGCATTTT. Protein: CAWSGQGNQPQHF.

A word on this clone: This CDR3 is also generated by other DNA sequences in the sample. The chain joins TRBV5-1 to TRBJ1-1, with D possibly TRBD1 on 5 matching bases. The CDR3 is 13 amino acids. Trimming removed 0 bases at V and 2 bases at J, with 5 bases between. CDR1 is SGHRS, CDR2 YFSETQ, per germline. CDR3 DNA sequence: TGCGCCAGCAGCTTGGGGGGCAACACTGAAGCTTTCTTT. Amino acid sequence: CASSLGGNTEAFF.

V usage is TRBV28 and J usage is TRBJ2-3; 10 nucleotides match TRBD2. The germline V gene encodes CDR1 MDHEN and CDR2 SYDVKM. Losses at the gene ends were 7 bases for V and 5 bases for J; bases not matched to a gene: 6. The CDR3 extends over 14 amino acids. In DNA, the CDR3 is TGTGCCAGCACGCTAGCGGGGGAAGTAGATACGCAGTATTTT. This encodes CASTLAGEVDTQYF.

In the case of this clone: This specimen includes other DNA sequences encoding the same CDR3. V usage is TRBV5-1 and J usage is TRBJ2-1; 10 nucleotides match TRBD2. CDR1 and CDR2 (germline): SGHRS, YFSETQ. V lost 0 bases, J lost 8 bases, and 5 bases stayed unmatched. This CDR3 has 15 amino acids. The CDR3 region has the DNA TGCGCCAGCAGCTTGGGCCTAGCGGGAGTCGATGAGCAGTTCTTC. Protein: CASSLGLAGVDEQFF.

This clone appeared a single time. J is TRBJ2-4 and V is TRBV7-9; 11 bases map to TRBD2. From germline, CDR1 is SEHNR and CDR2 FQNEAQ (reference sequence). V lost 5 bases, J lost 2 bases, and 5 bases stayed unmatched. The CDR3 is 16 residues long. Written as DNA, the CDR3 is TGTGCCAGCAGCCCGCTAGCGGGAGGTACCAAAAACATTCAGTACTTC. It specifies CASSPLAGGTKNIQYF.

V is TRBV28 and J is TRBJ2-1, with 8 bases identical to TRBD2. The CDR3 runs 14 residues. V lost 3 bases, J lost 7 bases, and 5 bases stayed unmatched. Germline V gene sequence: CDR1 MDHEN, CDR2 SYDVKM. The CDR3 spells CASSFSGGRNEQFF. CDR3 bases: TGTGCCAGCAGTTTCTCGGGGGGGCGAAATGAGCAGTTCTTC.

The gene calls are TRBV30 and TRBJ1-5; no clear D. Per the germline V gene, CDR1 is GTSNPN and CDR2 is SVGIG (reference sequence). This CDR3 comprises 14 residues. The V end was cut by 4 bases, the J end by 2 bases, with 12 bases between. The CDR3 sequence: CAWNPAGGNQPQHF. The CDR3 DNA is TGTGCCTGGAATCCCGCGGGAGGCAATCAGCCCCAGCATTTT.

The V call is TRBV5-1, the J call TRBJ2-3; D ambiguous. This CDR3 region has 14 residues. V gave up 1 base and J gave up 2 bases, with 8 bases separating them. Germline V CDR1 and CDR2: SGHRS, YFSETQ. This CDR3 is CASSLTDTTDTQYF. CDR3 coding DNA: TGCGCCAGCAGCTTGACAGACACCACAGATACGCAGTATTTT.

This clone was detected a few times. The genes are TRBV3-1 (or the pseudogene TRBV3-2) and TRBJ1-6, with 10 nucleotides matching TRBD1. This CDR3 spans 13 amino acids. The J segment lost 10 bases and the V segment lost 6 bases, leaving 3 bases of the junction unmatched. Germline V lookup: CDR1 LGHDT, CDR2 YNNKEL (reference sequence). This CDR3 reads CASRTGGKSPLHF. The CDR3 region has the DNA TGTGCCAGCAGGACAGGGGGCAAATCACCCCTCCACTTT.

The CDR3 DNA follows: TGCAGCGCGGGGACAGAAGGGTACCCCCTCCACTTT. Residues: CSAGTEGYPLHF. The rearrangement joins TRBV29-1 to TRBJ1-6, with TRBD1 identical over 7 bases. This CDR3 is 12 amino acids long. Trimming at V came to 7 bases and at J to 13 bases, leaving 10 bases not matched to a gene. Germline V lookup: CDR1 SQVTM, CDR2 ANQGSEA.

The chain couples TRBV4-2 to TRBJ1-1; D gene ambiguous. Germline CDR1 LGHNA, CDR2 YNFKEQ. There are 13 residues in the CDR3. V gave up 1 base and J gave up 4 bases, with 7 bases separating them. CDR3 amino acids: CASSQGRATEAFF. The CDR3, as DNA: TGTGCCAGCAGCCAAGGGAGGGCCACTGAAGCTTTCTTT.

V is TRBV7-9 and J is TRBJ1-1; no definite D call. Trimming removed 8 bases at V and 1 base at J, with 17 bases between. Per the germline V gene, CDR1 is SEHNR and CDR2 is FQNEAQ (reference sequence). The CDR3 loop spans 15 amino acids. CDR3 amino acids: CASGRALGKNTEAFF. CDR3 nucleotide sequence: TGTGCCAGCGGGCGGGCCCTGGGGAAGAACACTGAAGCTTTCTTT.

The V call is TRBV4-1, the J call TRBJ2-2; 9 nucleotides align to TRBD2. Trimming removed 0 bases from V and 0 bases from J; junction bases left unmatched: 17. Germline CDR1 reads MGHRA; CDR2 reads YSYEKL. There are 22 residues in the CDR3. This CDR3 reads CASSQDPAGGGHRTPNTGELFF. CDR3 coding DNA: TGCGCCAGCAGCCAAGACCCCGCGGGGGGGGGCCATAGAACGCCGAACACCGGGGAGCTGTTTTTT.

V and J are TRBV28 and TRBJ1-6; D remains unclear. V was clipped by 5 bases and J by 7 bases, with 9 bases between them. The CDR3 is 13 amino acids. Germline values: CDR1 MDHEN, CDR2 SYDVKM. The CDR3, as DNA: TGTGCCAGCAGTCCCATGCTAAATTCACCCCTCCACTTT. The encoded protein is CASSPMLNSPLHF.